A selection of T cell receptor beta chains follows, all from one sample in a study of T cells in narcolepsy. Sequenced by immunoSEQ multiplex PCR; TCRdb stores in-frame clones only, minus some. The repertoire includes around 35,000 clones, over 80% of them detected once, and about 0.95% sits in the top ten. The sample taken for sequencing was memory (CD45RA-) CD4+ T cells from blood. These receptors were taken from a human donor in good health. The CDR3 runs from the conserved cysteine through the conserved F or W. A D gene is named only where the DNA matches it firmly. Clone size, where shown, is once, few, many, or a class for clones that have expanded.

d_gene: .
v_gene: TRBV19
len: 16
j_gene: TRBJ1-5
abundance: .
CDR3aa: CASSPKRGLGNQPQHF
CDR3nt: TGTGCCAGTAGCCCGAAGCGGGGTCTGGGCAATCAGCCCCAGCATTTT

d_gene: .
v_gene: TRBV7-9
len: 14
j_gene: TRBJ2-5
abundance: .
CDR3aa: CASSPPGTAKEQYF
CDR3nt: TGTGCCAGCAGTCCTCCAGGGACGGCGAAAGAGCAGTACTTC

d_gene: .
v_gene: TRBV21-1
len: 13
j_gene: TRBJ2-3
abundance: .
CDR3aa: CASTSPRGDTQYF
CDR3nt: TGTGCCAGCACTTCCCCTAGGGGGGATACGCAGTATTTT

d_gene: .
v_gene: TRBV19
len: 15
j_gene: TRBJ1-3
abundance: .
CDR3aa: CASSTQDVSGNTIYF
CDR3nt: TGTGCCAGTAGTACCCAGGACGTCTCTGGAAACACCATATATTTT

d_gene: .
v_gene: TRBV6-1
len: 13
j_gene: TRBJ2-7
abundance: .
CDR3aa: CASSDQGRSWQYF
CDR3nt: TGTGCCAGCAGTGACCAGGGTCGGTCGTGGCAGTACTTC

d_gene: TRBD2
v_gene: TRBV7-8
len: 17
j_gene: TRBJ2-3
abundance: .
CDR3aa: CASSLFLLAGVTDTQYF
CDR3nt: TGTGCCAGCAGCTTATTTCTCTTAGCGGGAGTCACAGATACGCAGTATTTT

d_gene: .
v_gene: TRBV6-5
len: 16
j_gene: TRBJ1-4
abundance: .
CDR3aa: CASSYSAAAGNEKLFF
CDR3nt: TGTGCCAGCAGTTACTCGGCAGCCGCCGGTAATGAAAAACTGTTTTTT

d_gene: .
v_gene: TRBV28
len: 16
j_gene: TRBJ1-5
abundance: .
CDR3aa: CASSSLWEEGRKPQHF
CDR3nt: TGTGCCAGCAGCTCCTTGTGGGAAGAGGGGAGAAAGCCCCAGCATTTT

d_gene: TRBD1
v_gene: TRBV5-4
len: 16
j_gene: TRBJ1-2
abundance: .
CDR3aa: CASSSGGNPRNYGYTF
CDR3nt: TGTGCCAGCAGCTCAGGGGGCAATCCCCGTAACTATGGCTACACCTTC

d_gene: TRBD1
v_gene: TRBV2
len: 16
j_gene: TRBJ1-5
abundance: .
CDR3aa: CASSFSDRGVDQPQHF
CDR3nt: TGTGCCAGCAGTTTTTCCGACAGGGGAGTTGATCAGCCCCAGCATTTT

d_gene: TRBD1
v_gene: TRBV5-6
len: 17
j_gene: TRBJ2-2
abundance: .
CDR3aa: CASSFGDRRLNTGELFF
CDR3nt: TGTGCCAGCAGCTTTGGGGACAGGAGGCTTAACACCGGGGAGCTGTTTTTT

d_gene: .
v_gene: TRBV15
len: 13
j_gene: TRBJ2-2
abundance: .
CDR3aa: CATSRDLTGELFF
CDR3nt: TGTGCCACCAGCAGAGATCTAACCGGGGAGCTGTTTTTT

d_gene: .
v_gene: TRBV11-3
len: 16
j_gene: TRBJ1-1
abundance: .
CDR3aa: CASSLGGGYSNTEAFF
CDR3nt: TGTGCCAGCAGCTTAGGAGGGGGATATTCGAACACTGAAGCTTTCTTT

d_gene: .
v_gene: TRBV28
len: 14
j_gene: TRBJ2-2
abundance: once
CDR3aa: CASNGGVNTGELFF
CDR3nt: TGTGCCAGCAATGGGGGTGTTAACACCGGGGAGCTGTTTTTT

d_gene: .
v_gene: TRBV7-9
len: 12
j_gene: TRBJ2-1
abundance: .
CDR3aa: CASSLTQGWQFF
CDR3nt: TGTGCCAGCAGCTTAACTCAGGGGTGGCAGTTCTTC

d_gene: TRBD1
v_gene: TRBV18
len: 16
j_gene: TRBJ1-3
abundance: .
CDR3aa: CASSPSAWTGGNTIYF
CDR3nt: TGTGCCAGCTCACCTTCCGCTTGGACAGGGGGAAACACCATATATTTT

d_gene: TRBD2
v_gene: TRBV4-3
len: 16
j_gene: TRBJ2-3
abundance: .
CDR3aa: CASSQVASGPTDTQYF
CDR3nt: TGCGCCAGCAGCCAAGTGGCTAGCGGACCCACAGATACGCAGTATTTT

d_gene: .
v_gene: TRBV5-6
len: 14
j_gene: TRBJ1-4
abundance: .
CDR3aa: CASSFTGGNEKLFF
CDR3nt: TGTGCCAGCAGCTTCACCGGGGGTAATGAAAAACTGTTTTTT

d_gene: .
v_gene: TRBV5-5
len: 15
j_gene: TRBJ1-3
abundance: .
CDR3aa: CASSFQENSGNTIYF
CDR3nt: TGTGCCAGCAGCTTCCAAGAGAACTCTGGAAACACCATATATTTT

d_gene: .
v_gene: TRBV18
len: 15
j_gene: TRBJ1-2
abundance: .
CDR3aa: CASSPPGALDYGYTF
CDR3nt: TGTGCCAGCTCACCTCCCGGGGCTCTAGACTATGGCTACACCTTC

d_gene: .
v_gene: TRBV6-4
len: 15
j_gene: TRBJ2-5
abundance: .
CDR3aa: CASTLRLARQETQYF
CDR3nt: TGTGCCAGCACCTTGAGATTAGCGCGCCAAGAGACCCAGTACTTC

d_gene: .
v_gene: TRBV6-5
len: 15
j_gene: TRBJ2-7
abundance: .
CDR3aa: CASSYSAGSSYEQYF
CDR3nt: TGTGCCAGCAGTTACTCGGCAGGGAGCTCCTACGAGCAGTACTTC

d_gene: TRBD1
v_gene: TRBV7-2
len: 14
j_gene: TRBJ2-7
abundance: .
CDR3aa: CASSSAGGPYEQYF
CDR3nt: TGTGCCAGCAGCTCCGCAGGGGGCCCCTACGAGCAGTACTTC

d_gene: .
v_gene: TRBV5-1
len: 14
j_gene: TRBJ1-1
abundance: .
CDR3aa: CASSLAKGNTEAFF
CDR3nt: TGCGCCAGCAGCTTGGCAAAGGGGAACACTGAAGCTTTCTTT

d_gene: TRBD1
v_gene: TRBV29-1
len: 14
j_gene: TRBJ2-1
abundance: .
CDR3aa: CSVKDRGSYNEQFF
CDR3nt: TGCAGCGTTAAGGACAGGGGTTCCTACAATGAGCAGTTCTTC

d_gene: .
v_gene: TRBV14
len: 16
j_gene: TRBJ2-3
abundance: .
CDR3aa: CASSQESGPRTDTQYF
CDR3nt: TGTGCCAGCAGCCAAGAGAGCGGCCCTCGCACAGATACGCAGTATTTT

d_gene: .
v_gene: TRBV30
len: 11
j_gene: TRBJ2-7
abundance: .
CDR3aa: CAWSQRFEQYF
CDR3nt: TGTGCCTGGAGCCAGCGGTTCGAGCAGTACTTC

d_gene: TRBD1
v_gene: TRBV2
len: 14
j_gene: TRBJ1-1
abundance: .
CDR3aa: CASSTQGIGTEAFF
CDR3nt: TGTGCCAGCAGTACACAGGGGATTGGGACTGAAGCTTTCTTT

d_gene: .
v_gene: TRBV6-5
len: 15
j_gene: TRBJ1-5
abundance: .
CDR3aa: CASSSPGGSNQPQHF
CDR3nt: TGTGCCAGCAGTTCCCCGGGAGGGAGCAATCAGCCCCAGCATTTT

d_gene: .
v_gene: TRBV7-2
len: 15
j_gene: TRBJ2-1
abundance: few
CDR3aa: CASSSDSPRPNEQFF
CDR3nt: TGTGCCAGCAGCTCGGACAGCCCCCGTCCCAATGAGCAGTTCTTC

d_gene: TRBD2
v_gene: TRBV4-1
len: 16
j_gene: TRBJ2-7
abundance: .
CDR3aa: CASSQGLAGDRYEQYF
CDR3nt: TGCGCCAGCAGCCAAGGGCTAGCGGGAGATCGGTACGAGCAGTACTTC

d_gene: TRBD2
v_gene: TRBV4-3
len: 14
j_gene: TRBJ2-2
abundance: .
CDR3aa: CASSQEGGAGELFF
CDR3nt: TGCGCCAGCAGCCAAGAGGGAGGGGCCGGGGAGCTGTTTTTT

d_gene: .
v_gene: TRBV4-1
len: 16
j_gene: TRBJ1-5
abundance: .
CDR3aa: CASSQGGGFGNQPQHF
CDR3nt: TGCGCCAGCAGCCAAGGGGGGGGGTTCGGCAATCAGCCCCAGCATTTT

d_gene: .
v_gene: TRBV5-4
len: 13
j_gene: TRBJ1-1
abundance: .
CDR3aa: CATSSRTRAEAFF
CDR3nt: TGCGCCACCTCATCCCGTACTCGGGCTGAAGCTTTCTTT

d_gene: .
v_gene: TRBV7-8
len: 15
j_gene: TRBJ2-7
abundance: .
CDR3aa: CASSTPSWSSYEQYF
CDR3nt: TGTGCCAGCAGCACACCCTCGTGGAGCTCCTACGAGCAGTACTTC

d_gene: TRBD1
v_gene: TRBV5-5
len: 14
j_gene: TRBJ2-3
abundance: once
CDR3aa: CASSLSSGTDTQYF
CDR3nt: TGTGCCAGCAGCTTGAGTTCCGGGACAGATACGCAGTACTTT

d_gene: .
v_gene: TRBV18
len: 14
j_gene: TRBJ1-6
abundance: once
CDR3aa: CASSESSYNSPLHF
CDR3nt: TGTGCCAGCTCTGAGAGCTCCTATAATTCACCCCTCCACTTT

d_gene: TRBD2
v_gene: TRBV2
len: 13
j_gene: TRBJ2-1
abundance: .
CDR3aa: CASSLAEYNEQFF
CDR3nt: TGTGCCAGCAGCCTAGCGGAATACAATGAGCAGTTCTTC

d_gene: .
v_gene: TRBV5-3
len: 11
j_gene: TRBJ2-3
abundance: once
CDR3aa: CARRRGDTQYF
CDR3nt: TGTGCCAGAAGGAGAGGAGATACGCAGTATTTT

d_gene: .
v_gene: TRBV6-5
len: 13
j_gene: TRBJ1-2
abundance: .
CDR3aa: CASSEVAGYGYTF
CDR3nt: TGTGCCAGCAGTGAGGTGGCAGGGTATGGCTACACCTTC

d_gene: TRBD2
v_gene: TRBV5-4
len: 15
j_gene: TRBJ2-1
abundance: .
CDR3aa: CASSGTSGRGNEQFF
CDR3nt: TGTGCCAGCAGCGGGACTAGCGGGAGGGGTAATGAGCAGTTCTTC

d_gene: .
v_gene: TRBV30
len: 12
j_gene: TRBJ1-2
abundance: .
CDR3aa: CAWMDGPYGYTF
CDR3nt: TGTGCCTGGATGGACGGACCATATGGCTACACCTTC

d_gene: .
v_gene: TRBV25-1
len: 13
j_gene: TRBJ2-7
abundance: .
CDR3aa: CATLSGVGYEQYF
CDR3nt: TGTGCCACCCTGTCTGGAGTCGGTTACGAGCAGTACTTC

d_gene: .
v_gene: TRBV19
len: 14
j_gene: TRBJ2-7
abundance: .
CDR3aa: CASSVGPQYYEQYF
CDR3nt: TGTGCCAGTAGTGTGGGACCTCAGTACTACGAGCAGTACTTC

d_gene: .
v_gene: TRBV19
len: 17
j_gene: TRBJ1-4
abundance: .
CDR3aa: CASTRGDSWMANEKLFF
CDR3nt: TGTGCCAGTACCCGGGGGGACTCCTGGATGGCTAATGAAAAACTGTTTTTT

d_gene: TRBD1
v_gene: TRBV28
len: 15
j_gene: TRBJ1-5
abundance: .
CDR3aa: CASSSGQGGNQPQHF
CDR3nt: TGTGCCAGCAGTTCCGGACAGGGAGGAAATCAGCCCCAGCATTTT

d_gene: .
v_gene: TRBV2
len: 14
j_gene: TRBJ1-4
abundance: .
CDR3aa: CASSDRFTNEKLFF
CDR3nt: TGTGCCAGCAGTGACAGGTTCACTAATGAAAAACTGTTTTTT

d_gene: .
v_gene: TRBV6-5
len: 15
j_gene: TRBJ1-5
abundance: .
CDR3aa: CASRSGSIGNQPQHF
CDR3nt: TGTGCCAGCAGATCAGGGTCTATCGGCAATCAGCCCCAGCATTTT

d_gene: .
v_gene: TRBV5-4
len: 13
j_gene: TRBJ1-2
abundance: few
CDR3aa: CASSPDTNYGYTF
CDR3nt: TGTGCCAGCAGCCCGGACACTAACTATGGCTACACCTTC